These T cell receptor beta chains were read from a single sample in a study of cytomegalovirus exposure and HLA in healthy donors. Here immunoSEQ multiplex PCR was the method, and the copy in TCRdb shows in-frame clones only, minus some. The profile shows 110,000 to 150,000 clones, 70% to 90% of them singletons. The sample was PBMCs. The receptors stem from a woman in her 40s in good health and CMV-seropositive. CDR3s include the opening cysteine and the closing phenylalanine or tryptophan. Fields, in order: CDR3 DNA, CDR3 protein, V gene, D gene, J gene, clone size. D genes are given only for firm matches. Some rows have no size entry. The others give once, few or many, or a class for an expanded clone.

TGTGCCAGCAGCGTGTTCGGCCTAGCGGGGGCGAGCTCCTACAATGAGCAGTTCTTC | CASSVFGLAGASSYNEQFF | TRBV9 | TRBD2 | TRBJ2-1 | NA
TGCGCCAGCAGCCTGGGACTAGCGGGAGAGGGCTACGAGCAGTACTTC | CASSLGLAGEGYEQYF | TRBV5-1 | TRBD2 | TRBJ2-7 | NA
TGTGCCAGCAGCTCTGACAGGGGTGGCTACACCTTC | CASSSDRGGYTF | TRBV5-6 | TRBD1 | TRBJ1-2 | NA
TGTGCCAGCAGTTTGTCCGGGACAGGGTCCCACGAGCAGTACTTC | CASSLSGTGSHEQYF | TRBV27 | TRBD1 | TRBJ2-7 | NA
TGTGCCAGCAGCCAAAGTGGGACAACCGAAAACACCTTC | CASSQSGTTENTF | TRBV27 | NA | TRBJ1-2 | few
TGTGCCAGCAGCTTGGCCAGTTATGGCTACACCTTC | CASSLASYGYTF | TRBV5-4 | NA | TRBJ1-2 | NA
TGTGCCAGCAGTTTCGCAGGGTTTCCCTACGAGCAGTACTTC | CASSFAGFPYEQYF | TRBV28 | NA | TRBJ2-7 | once
TGCGCCAGCAGCCAACAGGGAGGGAACAATGAGCAGTTCTTC | CASSQQGGNNEQFF | TRBV4-3 | TRBD2 | TRBJ2-1 | NA
TGTGCCAGCAGTTACTCTGGACATACTAATGAAAAACTGTTTTTT | CASSYSGHTNEKLFF | TRBV6-5 | NA | TRBJ1-4 | NA
TGTGCCAGTAGTCTCCTCGGGGGGACTGAAGCTTTCTTT | CASSLLGGTEAFF | TRBV19 | NA | TRBJ1-1 | NA
TGTGCCAGTAGTTCCCGCACGGGCAGGGGTCCCGGGGAGCTGTTTTTT | CASSSRTGRGPGELFF | TRBV19 | NA | TRBJ2-2 | NA
TGCGCCAGCAGCCCGAACCGGACACCGTACAATGAGCAGTTCTTC | CASSPNRTPYNEQFF | TRBV5-1 | NA | TRBJ2-1 | once
TGTGCCAGCAGCTTGGGGGACAGGGTCACAGATACGCAGTATTTT | CASSLGDRVTDTQYF | TRBV5-4 | TRBD1 | TRBJ2-3 | NA
TGTGCCAGCAGCCAAGATCTCGGTCAGGGGAACACTGAAGCTTTCTTT | CASSQDLGQGNTEAFF | TRBV4-2 | NA | TRBJ1-1 | NA
TGTGCCAGCAGCTTGGTAGGACAGGGAAGGAACACTGAAGCTTTCTTT | CASSLVGQGRNTEAFF | TRBV5-1 | TRBD1 | TRBJ1-1 | NA
TGTGCCAGCAGTTACCCTAAGGGTCAGGGGAAAGACGAGCAGTTCTTC | CASSYPKGQGKDEQFF | TRBV6-6 | NA | TRBJ2-1 | NA
TGTGCCAGCAGCACCACAGGGGCTTCTCCTCGCGGCTACACCTTC | CASSTTGASPRGYTF | TRBV7-3 | TRBD1 | TRBJ1-2 | NA
TGTGCCAGCAGGGGGACAGGGTTGGAGACCCAGTACTTC | CASRGTGLETQYF | TRBV6-5 | TRBD1 | TRBJ2-5 | NA